One and the same sample provided the 8 T cell receptor beta chains below, sequenced in a study of human T cells and chemical hapten exposure. MiXCR was run by TCRdb on the RACE reads, yielding one entry per CDR3 protein. In the table there are more than 70,000 distinct CDR3 sequences, about 8.8% of which are singletons. This sample's time point: healthy volunteer bleed at 2 weeks. Extraction yielded total RNA from whole blood (unfractionated). The sequenced material came from whole blood. The receptor source for this set is a female donor in good health. Some clones in this sample may be carry-over from other donors' samples.

Here the CDR3 reads CASSWGDSYGYTF. The DNA for the CDR3 is TGCGCCAGCAGCTGGGGGGACAGCTATGGCTACACCTTC. This chain uses TRBV5-1 with TRBJ1-2; TRBD1 aligns across 7 bases. The CDR3 loop spans 13 amino acids. Per the germline V gene, CDR1 is SGHRS and CDR2 is YFSETQ. J gave up 4 bases and V 3 bases, and 3 bases lay outside the gene matches.

The V and J genes are TRBV14 and TRBJ2-1; unclear D gene. Germline loops: CDR1 SGHDN, CDR2 FVKESK. This CDR3 has 13 residues. V gave up 2 bases and J gave up 13 bases, with 15 bases separating them. CDR3 in DNA: TGTGCCAGCAGCCAATACCAGACGGTGATTCAGTTCTTC. Its translation is CASSQYQTVIQFF.

This clonotype was detected many times. The chain is built from TRBV20-1 and TRBJ2-1, with 11 bases matching TRBD2. The V gene's germline CDR1 is DFQATT and CDR2 SNEGSKA (reference sequence). Unmatched junction bases numbered 9, after V lost 4 bases and J lost 7 bases. The CDR3 runs 15 residues. This CDR3 reads CSANILAGVRNEQFF. The CDR3 coding sequence is TGCAGTGCTAACATACTAGCGGGAGTAAGGAATGAGCAGTTCTTC.

This clonotype was found a few times. V and J are TRBV7-9 and TRBJ1-5; TRBD1 might be the D (6 bases). The CDR3 extends over 14 amino acids. Trimming left V 2 bases short and J 5 bases short, with 10 bases between. CDR1 is SEHNR, CDR2 FQNEAQ, per germline (reference sequence). CDR3 DNA sequence: TGTGCCAGCAGCTTAACAGGGAGGGATCAGCCCCAGCATTTT. It is translated as CASSLTGRDQPQHF.

The chain uses TRBV5-4 and TRBJ2-7, with D perhaps matching TRBD2 (5 bases). The V gene lost 4 bases and the J gene lost 3 bases, with 26 bases spanning the gap. This CDR3 is 18 amino acids long. The germline gives CDR1 SGHNT, CDR2 YYREEE (reference sequence). CDR3 protein: CASSPFAGERTNHYEQYF. CDR3 bases: TGTGCCAGCAGCCCTTTCGCCGGGGAACGGACGAACCACTACGAGCAGTACTTC.

Worth noting for this clonotype: This may be a read error: a much more frequent sequence differs by one nucleotide. CDR3 amino acids: CVSSKWQETQYF. The CDR3 DNA is TGTGTCAGCAGCAAATGGCAAGAGACCCAGTACTTC. The J gene is TRBJ2-5, the V gene TRBV7-2; D is ambiguous. Germline lookup yields CDR1 SGHTA and CDR2 FQGNSA. The CDR3 extends over 12 amino acids.

This clonotype was observed a handful of times. The chain carries TRBV28 and TRBJ2-7, with 11 bases that match TRBD2. This CDR3 contains 15 residues. CDR1 is MDHEN and CDR2 is SYDVKM in the germline V gene. V shed 10 bases, J shed 1 base, and the junction held 9 bases outside the gene matches. In nucleotides, the CDR3 is TGTGCCACCCAAGAGACTAGCGGGACTTCCTACGAGCAGTACTTC. Encoded protein: CATQETSGTSYEQYF.

Ten or more counts support this clonotype. The V and J genes are TRBV7-9 and TRBJ1-4, with D possibly matching TRBD1 (5 bases). Germline V gene lookup returns CDR1 SEHNR and CDR2 FQNEAQ (reference sequence). The CDR3 has 13 amino acids. Trimming took 3 bases from V and 7 from J, leaving 9 bases between them. The DNA of the CDR3 is TGTGCCAGCAGCTTTGGGGCTAGTGAAAAACTGTTTTTT. It specifies CASSFGASEKLFF.